These 24 T cell receptor beta chains came from one sample sequenced in a study of T-cell reconstitution after alpha-beta-depleted transplantation in children. Regarding the study as a whole: Diversity and T-cell counts at one year after transplant derived mostly from new T cells.

Their recognized antigens are unknown. Unique molecular identifiers were used to barcode this TCRbeta library. TCRdb processed the PCR reads anew with MiXCR; each CDR3 protein has one entry. This table holds around 300,000 distinct CDR3 sequences, just over 7.5% found once. Sample: peripheral blood, taken 360 days after TCRalphabeta/CD19-depleted stem cell transplant. All receptors come from a female patient aged 2-15 years who had a stem cell transplant for Fanconi anemia, so the T cells may come from the graft donor.

This clonotype was observed a few times. V usage is TRBV25-1 and J usage is TRBJ1-6, with 7 bases fitting TRBD1. The CDR3 loop spans 17 amino acids. J gave up 1 base and V 3 bases, and 6 bases lay outside the gene matches. The germline gives CDR1 MGHDK, CDR2 SYGVNS. As DNA, the CDR3 is TGTGCCAGCAGTGAGGGGACAGTAGTTTCCTATAATTCACCCCTCCACTTT. Translation: CASSEGTVVSYNSPLHF.

This clonotype was counted ten times or more. The CDR3 sequence is CASSLVGSGAGYGYTF. Here the CDR3 DNA reads TGTGCCAGCAGCTTAGTTGGTTCGGGGGCGGGCTATGGCTACACCTTC. The chain carries TRBV11-3 and TRBJ1-2; TRBD1 might be the D (6 bases). Germline-derived CDR1 and CDR2 are SGHNT and YENEEA. This CDR3 contains 16 residues. The germline V and J ends were trimmed by 1 base and 4 bases, with 16 bases remaining between them.

The chain recombines TRBV20-1 with TRBJ2-7, with D tentatively TRBD2 (6 bases). The CDR3 extends over 15 amino acids. Trimming pared 3 bases from V and 2 bases from J, leaving 17 bases between. Germline CDR1 and CDR2: DFQATT and SNEGSKA (reference sequence). This chain's CDR3 is CSARGGVASPYEQYF. The CDR3, as DNA: TGCAGTGCTAGGGGCGGGGTAGCGTCTCCCTACGAGCAGTACTTC.

This rearrangement joins TRBV20-1 to TRBJ2-7; D is unclear. Per germline, CDR1 DFQATT and CDR2 SNEGSKA (reference sequence). The CDR3 extends over 10 amino acids. Here the CDR3 reads CRSFSYEQYV. CDR3 nucleotide sequence: TGCAGGTCATTCAGCTACGAGCAGTACGTC.

This clonotype was recorded at least ten times. The chain links TRBV15 to TRBJ1-6, with TRBD1 identical over 7 bases. This CDR3 has 14 residues. The V segment lost 5 bases and the J segment 9 bases; nucleotides outside the gene matches: 7. Germline-derived CDR1 and CDR2 are LNHNV and YYDKDF (reference sequence). CDR3 amino acids: CATSPRQGGSPLHF. In DNA, the CDR3 is TGTGCCACCAGCCCCCGACAGGGAGGTTCACCCCTCCACTTT.

The sample holds a few counts of this clonotype. The V and J genes are TRBV27 and TRBJ1-5, with no clear D. V was shortened by 0 bases and J by 4 bases, with 13 bases between the two germline ends. The CDR3 runs 16 residues. From germline, CDR1 is MNHEY and CDR2 SMNVEV (reference sequence). The CDR3: CASSLSKGLGNQPQHF. The CDR3 nucleotides read TGTGCCAGCAGTTTATCGAAGGGATTGGGGAATCAGCCCCAGCATTTT.

Ten or more counts support this clonotype. V is TRBV18 and J is TRBJ2-7, with 8 bases identical to TRBD1. CDR1 is KGHSH, CDR2 LQKENI, per germline. The CDR3 totals 14 residues. V shed 3 bases, J shed 3 bases, and the junction held 4 bases outside the gene matches. CDR3 protein: CASSPGQAYYEQYF. CDR3 coding DNA: TGTGCCAGCTCACCGGGACAGGCTTACTACGAGCAGTACTTC.

This clonotype appeared many times. An end of the junction differs from the germline gene, which may be a read error. The rearrangement joins TRBV7-2 to TRBJ2-5, with 8 positions matching TRBD2. The CDR3 extends over 12 amino acids. Germline V gene lookup returns CDR1 SGHTA and CDR2 FQGNSA. The CDR3 sequence: CASSLGGLAQLF. CDR3 coding DNA: TGTGCCAGCAGCTTAGGCGGACTAGCCCAGCTATTC. Together with reference TRBV7-2 and TRBJ2-5, the CDR3 gives the full variable domain: GAGVSQSPSNKVTEKGKDVELRCDPISGHTALYWYRQSLGQGLEFLIYFQGNSAPDKSGLPSDRFSAERTGGSVSTLTIQRTQQEDSAVYLCASSLGGLAQLFGPGTRLLVL.

The rearrangement uses TRBV27 and TRBJ2-7; D remains unclear. This CDR3 is built from 14 residues. The germline V gene encodes CDR1 MNHEY and CDR2 SMNVEV (reference sequence). V lost 5 bases and J 0 bases, leaving 11 bases between the germline ends. CDR3 in amino acids: CASSRKFSSYEQYV. The DNA for the CDR3 is TGTGCCAGCAGTCGCAAGTTCAGCTCCTACGAGCAGTACGTC.

In this sample, this clonotype turned up many times. The J gene is TRBJ1-2, the V gene TRBV7-9, with no clear D. The CDR3 runs to 13 residues. V gave up 5 bases and J gave up 5 bases, with 12 bases separating them. Per germline, CDR1 SEHNR and CDR2 FQNEAQ (reference sequence). This chain's CDR3 is CASSRHTEYGYTF. In DNA form, the CDR3 reads TGTGCCAGCAGCCGACATACAGAATATGGCTACACCTTC.

This clonotype was seen more than once but under ten times. V usage is TRBV25-1 and J usage is TRBJ1-1; D not certain. The length of the CDR3 is 13 residues. V shed 4 bases and J shed 5 bases, with 11 bases lying between them. The V gene's germline CDR1 is MGHDK and CDR2 SYGVNS. CDR3 sequence: CASSGQGFTEAFF. CDR3 bases: TGTGCCAGCAGTGGGCAAGGGTTTACTGAAGCTTTCTTT.

This clonotype has more than one count but fewer than ten. This chain connects TRBV7-3 to TRBJ2-2; a weak D match, TRBD2 (7 bases). In germline, CDR1 is SGHTA, CDR2 FQGTGA. The CDR3 extends over 15 amino acids. The V and J ends lost 5 bases and 7 bases respectively, with 17 bases between them. CDR3 in DNA: TGTGCCAGCAGCAAAGGACTAGGGGGGGACGGGGAGCTGTTTTTT. As protein: CASSKGLGGDGELFF.

Ten or more counts support this clonotype. This chain joins TRBV7-8 and TRBJ2-1, with 7 bases that match TRBD2. CDR3 size: 15 residues. Germline V CDR1 and CDR2: SGHVS, FQNEAQ. The V and J ends lost 5 bases and 3 bases, in that order; junction bases with no gene match: 7. CDR3 protein: CASSPGLSFYNEQFF. CDR3 in DNA: TGTGCCAGCAGCCCGGGACTATCCTTCTACAATGAGCAGTTCTTC.

In its sample, this clonotype was seen many times. The chain links TRBV20-1 to TRBJ1-1, with D perhaps matching TRBD1 (5 bases). The V end lost 2 bases, the J end lost 1 base, and 11 bases lay between the germline ends. The CDR3 length is 14 residues. The germline V gene encodes CDR1 DFQATT and CDR2 SNEGSKA (reference sequence). The CDR3 loop is CSARMGPGNTEAFF. In DNA form, the CDR3 reads TGCAGTGCTAGAATGGGACCAGGGAACACTGAAGCTTTCTTT.

This clonotype was observed at least ten times. This rearrangement joins TRBV29-1 to TRBJ2-1, with 10 bases fitting TRBD1. Germline assignment: CDR1 SQVTM and CDR2 ANQGSEA. V dropped 2 bases and J dropped 5; count of bases not matched to a gene: 6. CDR3 length: 15 residues. CDR3 loop: CSVEIGTGAHNEQFF. The CDR3 DNA reads TGCAGCGTTGAAATTGGGACAGGGGCCCACAATGAGCAGTTCTTC.

This clonotype was counted ten times or more. V is TRBV20-1 and J is TRBJ2-3; 11 bases line up with TRBD2. Germline CDR1 reads DFQATT; CDR2 reads SNEGSKA (reference sequence). The CDR3 is 18 residues long. J lost 6 bases, V lost 3 bases, and 17 bases had no gene match. CDR3 residues: CSASLGLAGGDDPDTQYF. The CDR3 DNA reads as TGCAGTGCTAGTCTCGGGCTAGCGGGAGGTGACGATCCTGATACGCAGTATTTT.

This clonotype occurred many times. The rearrangement links TRBV6-5 to TRBJ2-2, with a tentative D call TRBD2 (6 bases). The V gene's germline CDR1 is MNHEY and CDR2 SVGAGI. The CDR3 runs to 13 residues. Trimming shortened V by 6 bases and J by 7 bases, and 12 bases separated the two germline ends. Written as DNA, the CDR3 is TGTGCCAGCAGCCTTGGGGGGATCGGGGAGCTGTTTTTT. Protein product: CASSLGGIGELFF.

This clonotype was counted only a few times. V is TRBV6-5 and J is TRBJ1-6; a possible D gene is TRBD1 (6 bases). This CDR3 is built from 14 residues. Germline V lookup: CDR1 MNHEY, CDR2 SVGAGI. V lost 2 bases and J 8 bases, leaving 10 bases between the germline ends. CDR3 in DNA: TGTGCCAGCAGTTACAGGACAGAGCATTCACCCCTCCACTTT. It specifies CASSYRTEHSPLHF.

This rearrangement joins TRBV6-5 to TRBJ1-5; TRBD1 might be the D (6 bases). Deletions cut 2 bases from V and 8 bases from J, with 16 bases between. Germline V gene lookup returns CDR1 MNHEY and CDR2 SVGAGI. The CDR3 runs 15 residues. CDR3 bases: TGTGCCAGCAGTTACCGAGGACAGTTTAAGGAGCCCCAGCATTTT. It codes for CASSYRGQFKEPQHF.

This clonotype was counted at least ten times. V usage is TRBV15 and J usage is TRBJ2-3; maybe TRBD2 (5 bases). V lost 0 bases and J lost 0, with 10 bases in between. This CDR3 is 16 amino acids long. Germline lookup yields CDR1 LNHNV and CDR2 YYDKDF (reference sequence). CDR3 in amino acids: CATSRDGLASTDTQYF. CDR3 coding DNA: TGTGCCACCAGCAGAGATGGTCTAGCAAGCACAGATACGCAGTATTTT.

In its sample, this clonotype was seen many times. V usage is TRBV29-1 and J usage is TRBJ2-2; tentative D call: TRBD1 (6 bases). Per the germline V gene, CDR1 is SQVTM and CDR2 is ANQGSEA. The CDR3 covers 14 residues. Trimming removed 7 bases from V and 4 bases from J, with 16 bases in between. The DNA for the CDR3 is TGCAGCGCCCAGACAGGATCGGGCACCGGGGAGCTGTTTTTT. Residues: CSAQTGSGTGELFF.

The sample holds many counts of this clonotype. The J gene is TRBJ2-1, the V gene TRBV7-6; D is ambiguous. With 3 bases removed from V and 6 bases from J, the gap between germline ends came to 24 bases. The CDR3 has 18 amino acids. Germline V CDR1 and CDR2: SGHVS, FNYEAQ. In DNA form, the CDR3 reads TGTGCCAGCAGCTTGGAAGTGGGGTTACCCCACCGGGTCAATGAGCAGTTCTTC. Residues: CASSLEVGLPHRVNEQFF.

The chain links TRBV3-1 to TRBJ2-5; no firm D call. V lost 1 base to trimming and J lost 2 bases, with 8 bases between them. Germline V lookup: CDR1 LGHDT, CDR2 YNNKEL (reference sequence). The CDR3 has 14 amino acids. This chain's CDR3 is CASSQGAGQETQYF. In DNA form, the CDR3 reads TGTGCCAGCAGCCAAGGTGCCGGTCAAGAGACCCAGTACTTC.

This clonotype was seen at least ten times. This chain uses TRBV20-1 with TRBJ2-1, with D tentatively TRBD1 (5 bases). Deletions cut 5 bases from V and 3 bases from J, with 14 bases between. The CDR3 is made up of 14 amino acids. From germline, CDR1 is DFQATT and CDR2 SNEGSKA (reference sequence). CDR3 bases: TGCAGTGCTCCTCTGCCAGGGTTCTACAATGAGCAGTTCTTC. It yields the protein CSAPLPGFYNEQFF.